This T cell receptor (beta chain) was captured in a study of identical twins. Notes on the study in general: While abundant cord blood beta clonotypes carried fewer insertions, memory repertoires showed no such pattern. Analyses of zero insertions could be partly confounded by invariant MAIT and iNKT cells.

This clonotype was counted a few times. Its antigen is unidentified. This CDR3 has 11 residues. From germline, CDR1 is DFQATT and CDR2 SNEGSKA (reference sequence). Between the trimmed V and J ends, which lost 5 bases and 6 bases, there was a span of 10 bases. The cDNA had a unique molecular identifier and a template-switch universal primer site. From the 5' RACE reads, TCRdb called clonotypes with MiXCR, one entry per CDR3 protein. This sample has a few hundred thousand distinct CDR3 sequences; approximately 10% occur once, and the top ten carry around 3.1%. The same specimen was also included in a second study, on yellow fever vaccine responses in identical twins.

The sequence was collected from a woman aged 18-35 years in good health. Sequencing was done on a sample of PBMCs. The chain links TRBV20-1 to TRBJ2-5, with a weak D call TRBD1 (5 bases). The DNA for the CDR3 is TGCAGTGCTTTGCGACAGCAGACCCAGTACTTC. Its protein is CSALRQQTQYF.